What follows describes a single T cell receptor beta chain. Its matching antigen is unknown. Sequencing used immunoSEQ multiplex PCR; TCRdb keeps in-frame clones, though not all of them. Of over 75,000 clones in the sample, 91% are singletons; the top ten hold about 9%. The sample is drawn from a study of OX40 agonist ivuxolimab in advanced cancers. Looking at the study overall: At 0.01 to 10 mg/kg, ivuxolimab was administered intravenously to patients every 2 weeks. The study, taken as a whole, reports: Individuals who were partial responders at 0.1-3.0 mg/kg had clonal expansion that ranked among the lowest.

Autoimmune disease history or systemic immunosuppression barred patients. The clonotype originates from an adult with an advanced solid tumor such as melanoma, head and neck, liver or kidney cancer. The material was CD4+ or CD8+ T cells sorted from blood, obtained in a trial of the OX40 agonist ivuxolimab.

The CDR3: CASSLGGDEQYF. CDR3 bases: TGTGCCAGCTCTTTAGGGGGTGACGAGCAGTACTTC. The rearrangement uses TRBV27 and TRBJ2-7, with D tentatively TRBD1 (6 bases). CDR1 and CDR2 from the germline V gene are MNHEY and SMNVEV (reference sequence). The CDR3 contains 12 residues. Trimming removed 8 bases at V and 5 bases at J, with 13 bases between.